Sequencing of this T cell receptor (beta chain) was carried out in a study of long-term antiretroviral therapy in people with HIV. In the study overall: Samples collected earliest predate the 2015 immediate-ART recommendation by about a decade. Points from the study as a whole: Repertoires looked antigen-experienced, with only a slight naive shift after ART.

The V and J ends lost 4 bases and 1 base respectively, with 7 bases between them. Germline V gene sequence: CDR1 SGHTA, CDR2 FQGNSA. The CDR3 has 13 residues. With survey level as its setting, the immunoSEQ assay was v3.0. Data came from immunoSEQ multiplex PCR; TCRdb stores just in-frame clones and leaves some out. The table records roughly 16,000 clones, 77% of them present only once. Points on this clone: Its antigen remains unknown.

The sequencing used unsorted PBMCs, collected 2.1 years after starting antiretroviral therapy. The chain employs TRBV7-2 and TRBJ2-5; no clear D gene. The receptor was isolated from a middle-aged man with HIV. The CDR3 reads CASSSGLQETQYF. The CDR3 region has the DNA TGTGCCAGCAGCTCGGGCCTCCAAGAGACCCAGTACTTC.